Listed below are T cell receptor beta chains from one sample, sequenced in a study of T cells after posttransplantation cyclophosphamide. Measured with immunoSEQ multiplex PCR; TCRdb has only the in-frame clones, and not every one. This sample yields tens of thousands of clones, of which about 90% are seen a single time; 3% to 3.5% belongs to the top ten. The sequenced material came from PBMCs. The receptors stem from a woman aged 50 to 60 in good health and a related stem cell transplant donor. Each CDR3 is given with its conserved first and last residue. D genes are given only for firm matches.

D gene	J gene	V gene	CDR3 DNA	CDR3 protein
-	TRBJ2-7	TRBV27	TGTGCCAGCAGTTTTTCTTATGCCCAGTGGCAGGGCGAGTACGAGCAGTACTTC	CASSFSYAQWQGEYEQYF
-	TRBJ1-6	TRBV4-2	TGTGCCAGCAGCCAAGAAGCGGACAGAGGGACGTGGCCCCTCCACTTT	CASSQEADRGTWPLHF
-	TRBJ1-6	TRBV28	TGTGCCAGCAGTTTACCACAGGGCTCGGCGGGTTCACCCCTCCACTTT	CASSLPQGSAGSPLHF
TRBD1	TRBJ1-1	TRBV19	TGTGCCAGTAGTACCCTGGACAGGGCTCGTACTGAAGCTTTCTTT	CASSTLDRARTEAFF
TRBD2	TRBJ2-7	TRBV9	TGTGCCAGCAGCCCCCGGGGAGGGATTACCTACGAGCAGTACTTC	CASSPRGGITYEQYF
-	TRBJ2-1	TRBV6-1	TGTGCCAGCGAGAAGACAAGAAGCTCCTACAATGAGCAGTTCTTC	CASEKTRSSYNEQFF
-	TRBJ2-3	TRBV2	TGTGCCAGCAGTGAAGCGCACCCTATCGGGGATACGCAGTATTTT	CASSEAHPIGDTQYF
-	TRBJ2-2	TRBV5-1	TGCGCCAGCAGCCCTTCTTCGGACACCGGGGAGCTGTTTTTT	CASSPSSDTGELFF
-	TRBJ1-1	TRBV5-1	TGCGCCAGCAGCTTGGGAGGGGGAGTCACTGAAGCTTTCTTT	CASSLGGGVTEAFF
-	TRBJ2-2	TRBV6-5	TGTGCCAGCAGTTTCGGACTACCAATGAACACCGGGGAGCTGTTTTTT	CASSFGLPMNTGELFF
-	TRBJ1-5	TRBV4-2	TGTGCCAGCAGCCAGGACCGGACAGATAATCAGCCCCAGCATTTT	CASSQDRTDNQPQHF
TRBD1	TRBJ2-4	TRBV11-2	TGTGCCAGCAGCTTAGCTGGCAGGGGGAGACTAGCCAAAAACATTCAGTACTTC	CASSLAGRGRLAKNIQYF
-	TRBJ1-1	TRBV19	TGTGCCAGTAGTATGCGTGGCGGTGAAGCTTTCTTT	CASSMRGGEAFF
-	TRBJ2-3	TRBV28	TGTGCCAGCAGTATCGGACGAGGACAAGATACGCAGTATTTT	CASSIGRGQDTQYF
-	TRBJ2-7	TRBV1	TGCACCAGCAGCCCCCCAGTAGCGTATTCCTACGAGCAGTACTTC	CTSSPPVAYSYEQYF
-	TRBJ2-7	TRBV5-1	TGCGCCAGCAGCTTGGCTAGCACCTACGAGCAGTACTTC	CASSLASTYEQYF
-	TRBJ1-1	TRBV6-1	TGTGCCAGCAGTCCTGTCTACACTGAAGCTTTCTTT	CASSPVYTEAFF
TRBD1	TRBJ2-5	TRBV5-1	TGCGCCAGCAGCTCCTCCGGGACAGGAACTCAAGAGACCCAGTACTTC	CASSSSGTGTQETQYF
TRBD2	TRBJ2-5	TRBV27	TGTGCCAGCAGTTACTCGATTTTAGCGGGAAAACAAGAGACCCAGTACTTC	CASSYSILAGKQETQYF
-	TRBJ2-6	TRBV6-1	TGTGCCAGCAGTGAGGCTCCCGCCTCCGAGGCCAACGTCCTGACTTTC	CASSEAPASEANVLTF
TRBD1	TRBJ2-7	TRBV27	TGTGCCAGCGGTGCGGCAGGGGGCTACGAGCAGTACTTC	CASGAAGGYEQYF
-	TRBJ1-6	TRBV11-2	TGTGCCAGCAGCTTTTTGGGCACCTCCTCACCCCTCCACTTT	CASSFLGTSSPLHF
TRBD1	TRBJ1-2	TRBV25-1	TGTGCCAGCAGTGAACAAGACAGGGGGATTCTCTACACCTTC	CASSEQDRGILYTF
TRBD1	TRBJ2-7	TRBV28	TGTGCCAGCAGTCTAGCCGGGACAGGGGCGTACGAGCAGTACTTC	CASSLAGTGAYEQYF
-	TRBJ2-1	TRBV5-4	TGTGCCAGCAGCTTTGCGGGATTCGATGAGCAGTTCTTC	CASSFAGFDEQFF
-	TRBJ2-3	TRBV5-4	TGTGCCAGCAGCTTGTCGAGGACAGATACGCAGTATTTT	CASSLSRTDTQYF
-	TRBJ1-2	TRBV7-9	TGTGCCAGCAGCCCACAGGGAGATGGCTACACCTTC	CASSPQGDGYTF
TRBD2	TRBJ2-7	TRBV5-1	TGCGCCAGCAGCTTGGACGGGGTGACTAGCCACGAGCAGTACTTC	CASSLDGVTSHEQYF